The next 8 T cell receptor beta chains were all read from a single sample in a study of cytomegalovirus exposure and HLA in healthy donors. The PCR was carried out with 60 Vbeta primers and 13 Jbeta primers. The method was immunoSEQ multiplex PCR; TCRdb's version includes in-frame clones alone and lacks a portion of them. This table has around 130,000 clones, around four fifths appearing once. Sequences were obtained from PBMCs. The receptors derive from a boy aged 5-17 years in good health and CMV-seronegative.

The chain recombines TRBV6-1 with TRBJ2-6, with D maybe TRBD2 (6 bases). Germline V gene lookup returns CDR1 MNHNS and CDR2 SASEGT. The CDR3 is 15 residues long. Trimming pared 8 bases from V and 3 bases from J, leaving 14 bases between. In nucleotides, the CDR3 is TGTGCCAGCCAGGGTTGGGGGGATGGGGCCAACGTCCTGACTTTC. Translated: CASQGWGDGANVLTF.

This clone appeared a few times. J is TRBJ1-1 and V is TRBV30, with unresolved D. Per the germline V gene, CDR1 is GTSNPN and CDR2 is SVGIG (reference sequence). The CDR3 runs 10 residues. The ends were cut back, 5 bases at V and 7 bases at J, with 8 bases in the middle. The DNA for the CDR3 is TGTGCCTGGGGAGGTTTTGAAGCTTTCTTT. Amino acids: CAWGGFEAFF.

This clone occurred once. The chain joins TRBV10-3 to TRBJ1-1, with 9 bases matching TRBD1. The J segment lost 1 base and the V segment lost 4 bases, leaving 1 base of the junction unmatched. The CDR3 extends over 14 amino acids. In germline, CDR1 is ENHRY, CDR2 SYGVKD. The CDR3 protein is CAISADRGNTEAFF. In DNA form, the CDR3 reads TGTGCCATCAGTGCGGACAGGGGGAACACTGAAGCTTTCTTT.

The chain links TRBV10-3 to TRBJ2-7; 7 nucleotides align to TRBD1. The CDR3 length is 12 residues. Germline V CDR1 and CDR2: ENHRY, SYGVKD. Unmatched junction bases numbered 4, after V lost 11 bases and J lost 0 bases. CDR3 nucleotides: TGTGCCTCGGCAGGGGGCTCCTACGAGCAGTACTTC. Translating it yields CASAGGSYEQYF.

This clone was picked up one time. The chain is built from TRBV9 and TRBJ2-5, with 9 bases lining up with TRBD2. Germline V gene sequence: CDR1 SGDLS, CDR2 YYNGEE. This CDR3 has 13 amino acids. Trimming at V came to 5 bases and at J to 3 bases, leaving 2 bases not matched to a gene. CDR3 amino acids: CASRTSGEETQYF. DNA for the CDR3: TGTGCCAGCAGGACTAGCGGCGAAGAGACCCAGTACTTC.

The chain couples TRBV7-6 to TRBJ2-7; D not certain. CDR3 length: 14 residues. Germline V lookup: CDR1 SGHVS, CDR2 FNYEAQ. V was shortened by 2 bases and J by 3 bases, with 11 bases between the two germline ends. The CDR3, as DNA: TGTGCCAGCAGCTTATCCCACAGTAACTACGAGCAGTACTTC. Residues: CASSLSHSNYEQYF.

DNA for the CDR3: TGTGCCAGCAGCCAAGTAGGGACAGGCTTCACAGATACGCAGTATTTT. Translating it yields CASSQVGTGFTDTQYF. The chain employs TRBV4-2 and TRBJ2-3; 8 bases match TRBD1. Germline CDR1 reads LGHNA; CDR2 reads YNFKEQ. J lost 2 bases, V lost 1 base, and 5 bases had no gene match. The CDR3 totals 16 residues.

This clone was recorded only once. The chain links TRBV29-1 to TRBJ2-7, with 9 bases identical to TRBD1. The CDR3 covers 15 residues. The germline gives CDR1 SQVTM, CDR2 ANQGSEA. J gave up 0 bases and V 3 bases, and 6 bases lay outside the gene matches. CDR3 bases: TGCAGCGTTGATAAGGGACAGGGAAGCTCCTACGAGCAGTACTTC. This translates into CSVDKGQGSSYEQYF.